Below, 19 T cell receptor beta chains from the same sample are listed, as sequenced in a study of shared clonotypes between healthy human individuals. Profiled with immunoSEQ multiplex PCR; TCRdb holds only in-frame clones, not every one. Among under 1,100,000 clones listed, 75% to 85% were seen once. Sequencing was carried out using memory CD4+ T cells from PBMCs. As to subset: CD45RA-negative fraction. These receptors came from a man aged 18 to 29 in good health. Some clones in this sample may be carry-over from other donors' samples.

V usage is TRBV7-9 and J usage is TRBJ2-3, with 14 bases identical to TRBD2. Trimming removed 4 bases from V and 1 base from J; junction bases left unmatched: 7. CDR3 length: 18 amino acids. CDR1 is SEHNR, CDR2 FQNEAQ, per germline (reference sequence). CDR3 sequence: CASSSGLAGGSGTDTQYF. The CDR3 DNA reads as TGTGCCAGCAGCTCAGGACTAGCGGGAGGTAGTGGCACAGATACGCAGTATTTT.

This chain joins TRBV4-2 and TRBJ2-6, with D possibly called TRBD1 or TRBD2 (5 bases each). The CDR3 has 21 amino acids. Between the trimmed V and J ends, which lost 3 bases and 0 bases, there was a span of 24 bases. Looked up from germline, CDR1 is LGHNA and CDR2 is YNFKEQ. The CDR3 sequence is CASSQIPWGSDLSSGANVLTF. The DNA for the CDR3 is TGTGCCAGCAGCCAGATCCCCTGGGGGAGCGATTTGAGCTCTGGGGCCAACGTCCTGACTTTC.

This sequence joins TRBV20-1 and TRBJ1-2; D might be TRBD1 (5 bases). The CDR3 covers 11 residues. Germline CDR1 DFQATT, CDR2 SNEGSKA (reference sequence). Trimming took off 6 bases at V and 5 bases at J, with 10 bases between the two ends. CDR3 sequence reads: CSAPRGYGYTF. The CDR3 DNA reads TGCAGTGCACCACGGGGGTATGGCTACACCTTC.

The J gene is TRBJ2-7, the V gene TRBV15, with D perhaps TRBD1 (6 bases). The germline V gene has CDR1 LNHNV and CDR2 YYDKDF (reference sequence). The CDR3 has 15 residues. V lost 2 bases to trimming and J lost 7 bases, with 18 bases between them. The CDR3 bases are TGTGCCACCAGCAGATGGGCTGGAGCCCAGGGGGAGCAGTACTTC. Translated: CATSRWAGAQGEQYF.

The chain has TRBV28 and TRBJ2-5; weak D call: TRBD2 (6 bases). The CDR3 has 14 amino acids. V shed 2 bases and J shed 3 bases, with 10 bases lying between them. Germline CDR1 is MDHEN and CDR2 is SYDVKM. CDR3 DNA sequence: TGTGCCAGCAGTTTAACCGGGGGTAAAGAGACCCAGTACTTC. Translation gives CASSLTGGKETQYF.

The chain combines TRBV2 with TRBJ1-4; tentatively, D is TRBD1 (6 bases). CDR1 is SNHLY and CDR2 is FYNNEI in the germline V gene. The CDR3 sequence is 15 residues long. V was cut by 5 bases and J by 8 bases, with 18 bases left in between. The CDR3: CASSLQGRAGEKLFF. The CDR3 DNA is TGTGCCAGCAGTTTACAGGGAAGGGCGGGGGAAAAACTGTTTTTT. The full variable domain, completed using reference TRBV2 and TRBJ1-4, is EPEVTQTPSHQVTQMGQEVILRCVPISNHLYFYWYRQILGQKVEFLVSFYNNEISEKSEIFDDQFSVERPDGSNFTLKIRSTKLEDSAMYFCASSLQGRAGEKLFFGSGTQLSVL.

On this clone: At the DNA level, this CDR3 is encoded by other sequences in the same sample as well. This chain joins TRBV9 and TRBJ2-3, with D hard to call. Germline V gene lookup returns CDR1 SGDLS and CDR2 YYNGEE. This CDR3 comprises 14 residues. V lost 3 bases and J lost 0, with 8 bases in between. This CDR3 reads CASSAVASTDTQYF. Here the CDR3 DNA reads TGTGCCAGCAGCGCAGTAGCTAGCACAGATACGCAGTATTTT. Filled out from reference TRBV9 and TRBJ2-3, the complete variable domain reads DSGVTQTPKHLITATGQRVTLRCSPRSGDLSVYWYQQSLDQGLQFLIQYYNGEERAKGNILERFSAQQFPDLHSELNLSSLELGDSALYFCASSAVASTDTQYFGPGTRLTVL.

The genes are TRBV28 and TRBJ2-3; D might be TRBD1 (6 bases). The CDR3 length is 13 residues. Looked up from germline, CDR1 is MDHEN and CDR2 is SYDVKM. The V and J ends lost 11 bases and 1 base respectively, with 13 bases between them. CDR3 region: CAGQGFGTDTQYF. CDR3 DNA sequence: TGTGCCGGTCAGGGGTTTGGCACAGATACGCAGTATTTT.

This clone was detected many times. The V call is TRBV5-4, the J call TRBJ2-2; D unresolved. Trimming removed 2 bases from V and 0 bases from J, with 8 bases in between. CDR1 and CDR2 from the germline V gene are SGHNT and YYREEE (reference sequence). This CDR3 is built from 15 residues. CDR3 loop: CASSFSRANTGELFF. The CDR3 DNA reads TGTGCCAGCAGCTTTTCCAGAGCGAACACCGGGGAGCTGTTTTTT.

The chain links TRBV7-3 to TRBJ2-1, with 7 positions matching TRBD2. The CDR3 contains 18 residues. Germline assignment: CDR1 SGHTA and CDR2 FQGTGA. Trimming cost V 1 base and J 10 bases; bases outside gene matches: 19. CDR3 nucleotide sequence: TGTGCCAGCAGCTTAAACCCCTCATTCGGGGCGGGAGTTTACGAGCAGTTCTTC. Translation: CASSLNPSFGAGVYEQFF.

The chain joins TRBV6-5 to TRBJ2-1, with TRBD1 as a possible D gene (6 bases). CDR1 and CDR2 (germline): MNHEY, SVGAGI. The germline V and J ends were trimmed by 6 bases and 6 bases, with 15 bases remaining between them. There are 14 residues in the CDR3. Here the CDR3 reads CASRGGLYSNEQFF. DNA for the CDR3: TGTGCCAGCAGAGGGGGTCTGTACTCCAATGAGCAGTTCTTC.

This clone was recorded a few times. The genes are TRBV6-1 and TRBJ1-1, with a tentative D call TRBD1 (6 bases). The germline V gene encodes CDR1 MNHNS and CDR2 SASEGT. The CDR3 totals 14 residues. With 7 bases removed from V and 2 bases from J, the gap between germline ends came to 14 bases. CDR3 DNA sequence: TGTGCCAGCACCCTGGACAGCAGCAACACTGAAGCTTTCTTT. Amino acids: CASTLDSSNTEAFF.

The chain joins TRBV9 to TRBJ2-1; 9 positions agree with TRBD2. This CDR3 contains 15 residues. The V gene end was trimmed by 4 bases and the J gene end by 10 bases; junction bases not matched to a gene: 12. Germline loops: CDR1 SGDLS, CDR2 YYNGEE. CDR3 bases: TGTGCCAGCAGCCCAAGCTCAGCGGGAGGCTTGGAGCAGTTCTTC. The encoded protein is CASSPSSAGGLEQFF.

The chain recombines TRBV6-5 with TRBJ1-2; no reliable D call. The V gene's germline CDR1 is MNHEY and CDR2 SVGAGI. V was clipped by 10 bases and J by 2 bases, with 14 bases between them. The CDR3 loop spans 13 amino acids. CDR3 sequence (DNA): TGTGCCACCCGGCTCCGGGAAAACTATGGCTACACCTTC. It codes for CATRLRENYGYTF.

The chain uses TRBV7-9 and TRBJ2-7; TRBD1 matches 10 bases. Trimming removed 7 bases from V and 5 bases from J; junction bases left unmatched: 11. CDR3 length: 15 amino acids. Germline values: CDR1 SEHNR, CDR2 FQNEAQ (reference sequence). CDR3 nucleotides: TGTGCCAGCATCCCGAGGGGGACAGGGGACAACGAGCAGTACTTC. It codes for CASIPRGTGDNEQYF.

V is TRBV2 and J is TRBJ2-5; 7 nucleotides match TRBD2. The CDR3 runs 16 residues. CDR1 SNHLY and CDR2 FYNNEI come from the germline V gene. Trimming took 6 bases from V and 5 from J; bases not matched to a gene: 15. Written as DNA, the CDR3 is TGTGCCAGCAGCCCGAGGACTAGATCAAACGGGGAGACCCAGTACTTC. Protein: CASSPRTRSNGETQYF.

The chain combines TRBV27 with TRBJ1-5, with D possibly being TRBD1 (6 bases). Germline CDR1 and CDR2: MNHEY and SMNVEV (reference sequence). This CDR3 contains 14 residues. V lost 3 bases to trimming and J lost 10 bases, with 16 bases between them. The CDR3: CASSFGAQGGPQHF. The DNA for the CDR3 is TGTGCCAGCAGTTTTGGGGCACAGGGTGGACCCCAGCATTTT.

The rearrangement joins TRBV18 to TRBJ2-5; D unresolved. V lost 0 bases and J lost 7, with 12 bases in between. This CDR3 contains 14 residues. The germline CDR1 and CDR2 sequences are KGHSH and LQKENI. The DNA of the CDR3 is TGTGCCAGCTCACCACCGAGCGAGAAATGGACCCAGTACTTC. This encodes CASSPPSEKWTQYF.

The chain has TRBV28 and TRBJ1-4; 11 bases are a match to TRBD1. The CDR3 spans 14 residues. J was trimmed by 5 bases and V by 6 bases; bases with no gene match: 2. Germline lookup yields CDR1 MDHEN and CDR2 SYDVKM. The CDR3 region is CASRWTGGNEKLFF. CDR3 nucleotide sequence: TGTGCCAGCAGATGGACAGGGGGCAATGAAAAACTGTTTTTT.